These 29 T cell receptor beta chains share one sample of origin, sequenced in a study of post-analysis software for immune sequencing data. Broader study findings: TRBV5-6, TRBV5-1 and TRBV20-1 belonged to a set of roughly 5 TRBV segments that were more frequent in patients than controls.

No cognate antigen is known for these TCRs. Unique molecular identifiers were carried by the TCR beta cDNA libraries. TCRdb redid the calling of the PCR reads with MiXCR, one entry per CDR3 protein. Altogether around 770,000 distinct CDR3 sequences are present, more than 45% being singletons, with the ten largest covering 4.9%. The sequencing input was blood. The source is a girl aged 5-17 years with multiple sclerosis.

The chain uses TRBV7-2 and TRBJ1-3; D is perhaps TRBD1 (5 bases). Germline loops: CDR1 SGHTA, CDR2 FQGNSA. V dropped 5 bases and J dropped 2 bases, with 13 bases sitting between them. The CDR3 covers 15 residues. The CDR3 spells CASSPLGGPGNTIYF. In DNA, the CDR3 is TGTGCCAGCAGCCCCCTCGGGGGACCTGGAAACACCATATATTTT.

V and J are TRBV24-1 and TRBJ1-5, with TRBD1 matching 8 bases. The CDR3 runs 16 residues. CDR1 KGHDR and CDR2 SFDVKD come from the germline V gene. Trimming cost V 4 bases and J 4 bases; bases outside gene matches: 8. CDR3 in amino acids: CATSDSDRDPNQPQHF. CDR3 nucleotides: TGTGCCACCAGTGACTCGGACAGGGATCCTAATCAGCCCCAGCATTTT.

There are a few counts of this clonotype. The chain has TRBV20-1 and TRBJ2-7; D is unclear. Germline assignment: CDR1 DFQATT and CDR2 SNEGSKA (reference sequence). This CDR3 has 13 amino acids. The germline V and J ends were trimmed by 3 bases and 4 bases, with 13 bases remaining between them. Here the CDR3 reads CSASKGFAYEQYF. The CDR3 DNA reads TGCAGTGCTAGTAAGGGTTTTGCGTACGAGCAGTACTTC.

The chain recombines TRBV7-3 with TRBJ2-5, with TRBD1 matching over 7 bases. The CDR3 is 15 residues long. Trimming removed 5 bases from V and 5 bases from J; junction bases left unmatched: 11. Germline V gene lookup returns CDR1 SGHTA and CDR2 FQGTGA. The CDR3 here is CASSPGQAAVETQYF. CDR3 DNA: TGTGCCAGCAGCCCCGGACAGGCGGCGGTGGAGACCCAGTACTTC.

The CDR3 DNA is TGCGCCAGCAGCTTGGAACCGGGTCACCAAGAGACCCAGTACTTC. Protein product: CASSLEPGHQETQYF. The gene calls are TRBV5-1 and TRBJ2-5; D is undetermined. This CDR3 has 15 residues. V was cut by 0 bases and J by 0 bases, with 9 bases left in between. The germline CDR1 and CDR2 sequences are SGHRS and YFSETQ. Full variable domain (outside the CDR3, taken from reference TRBV5-1 and TRBJ2-5): KAGVTQTPRYLIKTRGQQVTLSCSPISGHRSVSWYQQTPGQGLQFLFEYFSETQRNKGNFPGRFSGRQFSNSRSEMNVSTLELGDSALYLCASSLEPGHQETQYFGPGTRLLVL.

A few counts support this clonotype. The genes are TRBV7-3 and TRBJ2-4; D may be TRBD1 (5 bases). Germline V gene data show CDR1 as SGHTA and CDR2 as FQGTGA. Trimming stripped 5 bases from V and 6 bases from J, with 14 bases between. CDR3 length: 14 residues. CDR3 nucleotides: TGTGCCAGCAGCCCGTCTGGGGCCGGAAACATTCAGTACTTC. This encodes CASSPSGAGNIQYF.

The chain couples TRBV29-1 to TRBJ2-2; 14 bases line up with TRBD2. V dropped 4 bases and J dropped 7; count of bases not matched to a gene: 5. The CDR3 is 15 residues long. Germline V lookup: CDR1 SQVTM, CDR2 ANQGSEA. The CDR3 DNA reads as TGCAGCGTTGGGGGACTAGCGGGAGCAAGCGGGGAGCTGTTTTTT. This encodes CSVGGLAGASGELFF.

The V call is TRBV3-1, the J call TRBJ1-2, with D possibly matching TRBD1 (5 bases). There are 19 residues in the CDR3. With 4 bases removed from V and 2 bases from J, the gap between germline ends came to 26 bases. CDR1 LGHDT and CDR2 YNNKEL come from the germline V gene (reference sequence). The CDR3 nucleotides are TGTGCCAGCAGCCTACACCGTACAGGCCTAACGTCGGGGAACTATGGCTACACCTTC. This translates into CASSLHRTGLTSGNYGYTF. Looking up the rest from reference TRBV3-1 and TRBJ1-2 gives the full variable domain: DTAVSQTPKYLVTQMGNDKSIKCEQNLGHDTMYWYKQDSKKFLKIMFSYNNKELIINETVPNRFSPKSPDKAHLNLHINSLELGDSAVYFCASSLHRTGLTSGNYGYTFGSGTRLTVV.

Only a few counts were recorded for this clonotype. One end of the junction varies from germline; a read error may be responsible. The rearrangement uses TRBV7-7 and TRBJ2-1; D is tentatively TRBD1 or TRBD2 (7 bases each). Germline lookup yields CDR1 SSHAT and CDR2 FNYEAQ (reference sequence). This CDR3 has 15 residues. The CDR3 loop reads CASSPGGAVGNEQFF. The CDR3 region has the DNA TGTGCTAGCAGCCCAGGGGGGGCTGTCGGCAATGAGCAGTTCTTC.

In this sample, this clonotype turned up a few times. CDR3 sequence: CAISVGRGDYNEQFF. The CDR3 DNA reads as TGTGCCATCAGTGTAGGGAGAGGGGACTACAATGAGCAGTTCTTC. This chain connects TRBV10-3 to TRBJ2-1; either TRBD1 or TRBD2 may fit D (5 bases each). The V end lost 4 bases, the J end lost 3 bases, and 13 bases lay between the germline ends. CDR3 size: 15 residues. Germline loops: CDR1 ENHRY, CDR2 SYGVKD.

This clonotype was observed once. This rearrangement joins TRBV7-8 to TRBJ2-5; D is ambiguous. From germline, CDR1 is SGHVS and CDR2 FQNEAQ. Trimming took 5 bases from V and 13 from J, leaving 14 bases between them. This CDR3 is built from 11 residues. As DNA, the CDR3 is TGTGCCAGCAGCCCTAATCACGAGCGGTACTTC. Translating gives CASSPNHERYF.

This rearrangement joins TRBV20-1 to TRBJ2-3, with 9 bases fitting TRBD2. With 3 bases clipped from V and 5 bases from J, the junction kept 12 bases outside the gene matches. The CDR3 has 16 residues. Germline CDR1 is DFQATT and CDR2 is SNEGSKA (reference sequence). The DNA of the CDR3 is TGCAGTGCTAGCGGGCTAGCGGGAATGAGGGGAGATACGCAGTATTTT. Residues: CSASGLAGMRGDTQYF.

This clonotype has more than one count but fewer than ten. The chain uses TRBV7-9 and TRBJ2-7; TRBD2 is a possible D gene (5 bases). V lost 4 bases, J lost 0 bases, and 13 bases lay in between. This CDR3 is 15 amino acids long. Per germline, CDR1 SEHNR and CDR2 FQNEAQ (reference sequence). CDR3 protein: CASSSKNGVSYEQYF. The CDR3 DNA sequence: TGTGCCAGCAGCTCCAAAAACGGGGTCTCCTACGAGCAGTACTTC.

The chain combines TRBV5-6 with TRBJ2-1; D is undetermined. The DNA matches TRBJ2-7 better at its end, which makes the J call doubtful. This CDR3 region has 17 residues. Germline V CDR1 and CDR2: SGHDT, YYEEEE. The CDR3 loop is CASSLGVVNPSYNEQYF. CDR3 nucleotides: TGTGCCAGCAGCTTGGGGGTCGTAAATCCCTCCTACAATGAGCAGTACTTC.

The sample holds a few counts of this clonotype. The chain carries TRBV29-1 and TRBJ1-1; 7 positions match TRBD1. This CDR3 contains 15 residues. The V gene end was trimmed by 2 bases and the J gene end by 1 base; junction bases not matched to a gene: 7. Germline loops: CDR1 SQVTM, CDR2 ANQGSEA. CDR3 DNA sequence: TGCAGCGTTGAAACACCGGGACAGCAGAACACTGAAGCTTTCTTT. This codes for CSVETPGQQNTEAFF.

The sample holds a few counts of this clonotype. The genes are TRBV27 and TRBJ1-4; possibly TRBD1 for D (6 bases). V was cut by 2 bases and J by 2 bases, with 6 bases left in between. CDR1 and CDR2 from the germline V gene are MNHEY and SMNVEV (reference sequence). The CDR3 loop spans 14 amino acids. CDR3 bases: TGTGCCAGCAGTTTAAGGGGGACTAATGAAAAACTGTTTTTT. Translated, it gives CASSLRGTNEKLFF.

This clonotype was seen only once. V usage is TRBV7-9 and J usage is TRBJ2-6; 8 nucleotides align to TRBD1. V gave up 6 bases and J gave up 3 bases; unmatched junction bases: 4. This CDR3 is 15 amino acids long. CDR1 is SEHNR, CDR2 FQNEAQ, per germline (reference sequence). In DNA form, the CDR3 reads TGTGCCAGCAGTTCCGACAGGGGTGGGGCCAACGTCCTGACTTTC. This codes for CASSSDRGGANVLTF.

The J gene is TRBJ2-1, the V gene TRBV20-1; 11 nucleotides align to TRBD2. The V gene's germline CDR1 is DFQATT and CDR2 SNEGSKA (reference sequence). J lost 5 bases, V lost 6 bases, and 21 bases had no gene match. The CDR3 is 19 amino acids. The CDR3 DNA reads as TGCAGTGCAAACCCGGTTGGGACTAGCGGCCCCACCTTGGACAATGAGCAGTTCTTC. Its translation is CSANPVGTSGPTLDNEQFF.

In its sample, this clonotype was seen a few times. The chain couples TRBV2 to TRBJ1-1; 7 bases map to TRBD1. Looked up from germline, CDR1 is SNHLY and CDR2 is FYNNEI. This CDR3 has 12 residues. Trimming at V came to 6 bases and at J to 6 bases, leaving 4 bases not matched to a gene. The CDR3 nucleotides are TGTGCCAGCAGCGACGGGACAGCTGAAGCTTTCTTT. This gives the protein CASSDGTAEAFF.

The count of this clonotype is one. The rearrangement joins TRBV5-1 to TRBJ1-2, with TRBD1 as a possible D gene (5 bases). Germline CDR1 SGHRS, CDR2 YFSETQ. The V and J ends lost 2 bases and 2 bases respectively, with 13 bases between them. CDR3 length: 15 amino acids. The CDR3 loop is CASSFSGRGNYGYTF. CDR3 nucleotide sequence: TGCGCCAGCAGCTTCTCAGGGCGAGGAAACTATGGCTACACCTTC.

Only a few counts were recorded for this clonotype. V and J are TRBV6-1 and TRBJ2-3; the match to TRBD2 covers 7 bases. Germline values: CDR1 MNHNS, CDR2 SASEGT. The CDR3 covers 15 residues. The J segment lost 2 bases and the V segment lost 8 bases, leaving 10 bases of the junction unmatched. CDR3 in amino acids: CASATGGPTTDTQYF. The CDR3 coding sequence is TGTGCCAGCGCGACGGGAGGACCGACCACAGATACGCAGTATTTT.

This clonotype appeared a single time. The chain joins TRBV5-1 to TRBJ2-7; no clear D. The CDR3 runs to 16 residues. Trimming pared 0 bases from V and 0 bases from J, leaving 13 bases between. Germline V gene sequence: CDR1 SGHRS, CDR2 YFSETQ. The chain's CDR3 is CASSLEGPPSSYEQYF. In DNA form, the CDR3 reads TGCGCCAGCAGCTTGGAAGGACCGCCATCCTCCTACGAGCAGTACTTC.

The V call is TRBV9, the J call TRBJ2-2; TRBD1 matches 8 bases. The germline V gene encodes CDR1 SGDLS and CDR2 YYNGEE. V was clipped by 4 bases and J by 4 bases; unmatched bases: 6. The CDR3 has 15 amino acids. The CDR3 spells CASSSRDRTTGELFF. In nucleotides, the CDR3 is TGTGCCAGCAGCAGCCGGGACAGGACCACCGGGGAGCTGTTTTTT.

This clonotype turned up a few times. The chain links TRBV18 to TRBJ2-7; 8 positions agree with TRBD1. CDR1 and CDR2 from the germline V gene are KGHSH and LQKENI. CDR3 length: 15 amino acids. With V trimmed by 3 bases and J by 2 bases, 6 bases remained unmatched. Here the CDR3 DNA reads TGTGCCAGCTCACCGGGCCACAGGGGGGCCTACGAGCAGTACTTC. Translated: CASSPGHRGAYEQYF.

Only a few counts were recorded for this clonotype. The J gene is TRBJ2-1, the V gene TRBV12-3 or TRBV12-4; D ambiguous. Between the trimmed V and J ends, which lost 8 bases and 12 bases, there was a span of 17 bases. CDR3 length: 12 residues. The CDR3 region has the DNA TGTGCCAGCTTAAGATCCGGTCTCGGGCAGTTCTTC. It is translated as CASLRSGLGQFF.

In nucleotides, the CDR3 is TGTGCCAGCAGCGTAGGTTCCGGGACATACTCCTACGAGCAGTACTTC. This codes for CASSVGSGTYSYEQYF. The chain couples TRBV9 to TRBJ2-7; D perhaps matches TRBD1 (6 bases). In germline, CDR1 is SGDLS, CDR2 YYNGEE. This CDR3 region has 16 residues. Trimming stripped 0 bases from V and 0 bases from J, with 13 bases between.

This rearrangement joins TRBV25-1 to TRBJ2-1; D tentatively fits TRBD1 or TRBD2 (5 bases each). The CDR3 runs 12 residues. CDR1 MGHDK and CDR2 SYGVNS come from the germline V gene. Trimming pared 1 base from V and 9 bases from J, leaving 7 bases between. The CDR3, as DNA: TGTGCCAGCAGTGAATTGAGGGGTGAGCAGTTCTTC. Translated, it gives CASSELRGEQFF.

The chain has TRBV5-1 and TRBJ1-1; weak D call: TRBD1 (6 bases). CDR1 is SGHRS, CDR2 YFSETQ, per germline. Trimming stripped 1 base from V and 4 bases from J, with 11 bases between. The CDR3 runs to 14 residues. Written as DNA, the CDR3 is TGCGCCAGCAGCTTGAACAGGGCGGGCACTGAAGCTTTCTTT. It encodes CASSLNRAGTEAFF.

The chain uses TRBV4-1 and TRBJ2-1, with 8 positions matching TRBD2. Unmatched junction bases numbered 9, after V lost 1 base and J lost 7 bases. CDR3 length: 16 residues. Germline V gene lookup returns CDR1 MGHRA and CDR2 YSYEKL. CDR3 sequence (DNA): TGCGCCAGCAGCCAAGTCGGGGGGGTCAGTGAGAATGAGCAGTTCTTC. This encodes CASSQVGGVSENEQFF.